These 14 T cell receptor beta chains were sequenced from one sample in a study of Graves' ophthalmopathy and Graves' hyperthyroidism. TCR beta CDR3 regions were amplified from RNA transcripts. Second-round multiplex PCR came after first-round RT-PCR with HTBI primers. TCRdb fed the multiplex PCR reads into MiXCR, producing one record per CDR3 protein. In the table there are 150,000 to 200,000 distinct CDR3 sequences, about two fifths of which are singletons. The sequenced sample consisted of peripheral blood. These receptors were obtained from a man aged 25 to 40 with Graves' ophthalmopathy.

The table lists this clonotype with many counts. V is TRBV30 and J is TRBJ2-7; 8 nucleotides match TRBD2. The germline V gene encodes CDR1 GTSNPN and CDR2 SVGIG (reference sequence). The CDR3 extends over 15 amino acids. V lost 4 bases to trimming and J lost 2 bases; unmatched junction nucleotides: 10. CDR3 in amino acids: CAWKIGAGGAYEQYF. The CDR3 bases are TGTGCCTGGAAGATTGGGGCGGGAGGTGCCTACGAGCAGTACTTC. The whole variable domain, remainder taken from reference TRBV30 and TRBJ2-7, is SQTIHQWPATLVQPVGSPLSLECTVEGTSNPNLYWYRQAAGRGLQLLFYSVGIGQISSEVPQNLSASRPQDRQFILSSKKLLLSDSGFYLCAWKIGAGGAYEQYFGPGTRLTVT.

CDR3 sequence: CASSAFETGVPPLHF. The CDR3 nucleotides read TGTGCCAGCAGTGCTTTCGAGACAGGGGTCCCACCCCTCCACTTT. V is TRBV28 and J is TRBJ1-6; 8 bases are a match to TRBD1. With 5 bases clipped from V and 11 bases from J, the junction kept 11 bases outside the gene matches. Germline values: CDR1 MDHEN, CDR2 SYDVKM. The CDR3 consists of 15 residues. Looking up the rest from reference TRBV28 and TRBJ1-6 gives the full variable domain: DVKVTQSSRYLVKRTGEKVFLECVQDMDHENMFWYRQDPGLGLRLIYFSYDVKMKEKGDIPEGYSVSREKKERFSLILESASTNQTSMYLCASSAFETGVPPLHFGNGTRLTVT.

The rearrangement joins TRBV11-3 to TRBJ1-2; a possible D gene is TRBD1 (5 bases). CDR1 and CDR2 from the germline V gene are SGHNT and YENEEA. V was pared by 4 bases and J by 4 bases, with 10 bases between. The CDR3 is 13 amino acids. The CDR3 region has the DNA TGTGCCAGCAGCTCCCGGGACTCCTATGGCTACACCTTC. Residues: CASSSRDSYGYTF.

This clonotype came up many times. This chain connects TRBV6-2 or TRBV6-3 to TRBJ2-7, with unresolved D. V was clipped by 6 bases and J by 2 bases, with 14 bases between them. The CDR3 loop spans 14 amino acids. Germline V gives CDR1 MNHEY, CDR2 SVGEGT. DNA for the CDR3: TGTGCCAGCAGCACACCACGCGGAACCTACGAGCAGTACTTC. It translates to CASSTPRGTYEQYF.

This sequence joins TRBV7-2 and TRBJ2-7, with 10 bases aligning to TRBD1. The junction had 4 bases not matched to a gene; V was cut back by 0 bases and J by 2 bases. The CDR3 spans 16 residues. The germline CDR1 and CDR2 sequences are SGHTA and FQGNSA. The DNA of the CDR3 is TGTGCCAGCAGCTTAGCCCCCGGGACAGGGGCCTACGAGCAGTACTTC. Translation: CASSLAPGTGAYEQYF.

This clonotype was seen at least ten times. The J gene is TRBJ1-3, the V gene TRBV7-2, with a possible D match to TRBD1 (5 bases). The germline V gene has CDR1 SGHTA and CDR2 FQGNSA. The V gene lost 1 base and the J gene lost 0 bases, with 13 bases spanning the gap. This CDR3 is built from 17 residues. CDR3 bases: TGTGCCAGCAGCTTAGTACACGGGACGGGCTCTGGAAACACCATATATTTT. It specifies CASSLVHGTGSGNTIYF.

This clonotype was picked up many times. J is TRBJ1-1 and V is TRBV19; 7 nucleotides match TRBD1. The germline V gene has CDR1 LNHDA and CDR2 SQIVND (reference sequence). The V segment lost 5 bases and the J segment 2 bases; nucleotides outside the gene matches: 11. The CDR3 is made up of 16 amino acids. The CDR3 sequence: CASSPVGRGRNTEAFF. CDR3 sequence (DNA): TGTGCCAGTAGTCCGGTAGGTAGGGGGCGTAACACTGAAGCTTTCTTT.

This clonotype was detected ten times or more. The genes are TRBV27 and TRBJ1-1, with TRBD1 identical over 8 bases. In germline, CDR1 is MNHEY, CDR2 SMNVEV (reference sequence). The CDR3 length is 14 residues. Trimming took 5 bases from V and 7 from J; bases not matched to a gene: 9. DNA for the CDR3: TGTGCCAGCAGTCCTCGGACAGGGATAGTTGAAGCTTTCTTT. Translation: CASSPRTGIVEAFF.

This sequence joins TRBV6-1 and TRBJ1-5; unclear D gene. The CDR3 sequence is 13 residues long. V was pared by 10 bases and J by 0 bases, with 10 bases between. The germline V gene has CDR1 MNHNS and CDR2 SASEGT. CDR3 in amino acids: CAILPDSNQPQHF. In nucleotides, the CDR3 is TGTGCCATCCTCCCCGATAGCAATCAGCCCCAGCATTTT.

The table lists this clonotype with many counts. The chain combines TRBV11-2 with TRBJ2-5; D gene ambiguous. The CDR3 length is 13 residues. Trimming stripped 0 bases from V and 7 bases from J, with 9 bases between. From germline, CDR1 is SGHAT and CDR2 FQNNGV. The CDR3 is CASSLDTQRTQYF. The CDR3 DNA follows: TGTGCCAGCAGCTTAGACACCCAGCGGACCCAGTACTTC.

This clonotype was observed many times. The genes are TRBV12-3 or TRBV12-4 and TRBJ2-7; D might be TRBD2 (6 bases). The CDR3 runs to 13 residues. Trimming stripped 7 bases from V and 5 bases from J, with 15 bases between. CDR3 in DNA: TGTGCCAGCACTCCTGCGGGGCGGGACGAGCAGTACTTC. As protein: CASTPAGRDEQYF.

This chain connects TRBV7-9 to TRBJ1-6, with D perhaps TRBD1 (5 bases). The CDR3 is 14 amino acids. Germline CDR1 and CDR2: SEHNR and FQNEAQ (reference sequence). Trimming removed 5 bases from V and 8 bases from J, with 13 bases in between. DNA of the CDR3: TGTGCCAGCAGCCCGGGAATAGGGGATTCACCCCTCCACTTT. This gives the protein CASSPGIGDSPLHF.

This clonotype was counted many times. The chain is built from TRBV20-1 and TRBJ2-7, with D perhaps matching TRBD2 (6 bases). The germline V gene encodes CDR1 DFQATT and CDR2 SNEGSKA (reference sequence). The V end lost 8 bases, the J end lost 6 bases, and 20 bases lay between the germline ends. The CDR3 extends over 13 amino acids. The CDR3 is CSTGTSTRGEQYF. The CDR3 bases are TGCAGTACCGGGACCTCGACTAGAGGCGAGCAGTACTTC.

This clonotype was picked up many times. V usage is TRBV20-1 and J usage is TRBJ2-7, with D perhaps TRBD2 (7 bases). With 4 bases removed from V and 4 bases from J, the gap between germline ends came to 17 bases. Germline V gives CDR1 DFQATT, CDR2 SNEGSKA (reference sequence). The CDR3 has 14 residues. For the CDR3, the DNA is TGCAGTGCTACCCGGGGGGCAGGCGAATACGAGCAGTACTTC. The encoded protein is CSATRGAGEYEQYF.